This T cell receptor beta chain was captured in a study of monozygotic twins with inflammatory bowel disease. Germline assignment: CDR1 SGHDT and CDR2 YYEEEE. The length of the CDR3 is 17 residues. Comment on this clonotype: Its specificity is unknown.

A total RNA quantity of 3500 ng went into each TCR library. Researchers ran eight separate cDNA reactions for each sample. TCRdb re-called the 5' RACE reads; one entry per CDR3 protein, DNA not given. The sample holds more than 95,000 distinct CDR3 sequences. Notes on the study in general: For repertoire similarity, concordant twins did not differ from discordant twins, possibly because power was limited. IBD patients shared fewer clonotypes with other individuals than healthy twins, especially patients with disease activity signs.

The TCR was taken from a human donor with ulcerative colitis or Crohn's disease, or a healthy co-twin of an affected twin (not recorded which). Sequencing was performed on blood. J is TRBJ2-3 and V is TRBV5-6; TCRdb indicates TRBD1, and absent DNA this call remains unverified. The CDR3 here is CASRPTGRGGGTDTQYF.